These 24 T cell receptor beta chains came from one sample sequenced in a study of relationships among human T cell subsets. From the CD45RA-negative fraction, anti-CD45RO beads picked out CD45RA-RO+ memory T cells. The T cell receptor alpha and beta CDR3 regions were amplified from mRNA by semiquantitative ARM-PCR. Tagged nested gene-specific primers were used first, then communal superprimers amplified exponentially. A single record per CDR3 protein comes from TCRdb applying MiXCR to the multiplex PCR reads. Of thousands of distinct CDR3 sequences listed, 50% to 60% were seen once; the top ten hold roughly 5.2%. The specimen was memory T cells sorted from blood. All receptors derive from a man aged 40-49 years in good health.

V is TRBV20-1 and J is TRBJ2-3, with 12 bases lining up with TRBD2. Germline CDR1 and CDR2: DFQATT and SNEGSKA (reference sequence). J was trimmed by 6 bases and V by 6 bases; bases with no gene match: 7. The CDR3 is 14 residues long. CDR3 coding DNA: TGCAGTGCCATGACTAGCGGGGGTGTGGATACGCAGTATTTT. Encoded protein: CSAMTSGGVDTQYF.

This clonotype was seen more than once but under ten times. The CDR3 is CASSQARPAEAQYF. The DNA for the CDR3 is TGTGCCAGCAGCCAAGCCCGGCCAGCCGAGGCGCAGTATTTT. This chain connects TRBV4-2 to TRBJ2-3; no clear D. With 1 base removed from V and 10 bases from J, the gap between germline ends came to 15 bases. The germline V gene has CDR1 LGHNA and CDR2 YNFKEQ. The CDR3 is 14 amino acids.

This sequence joins TRBV7-3 and TRBJ2-1; 8 bases map to TRBD1. The CDR3 covers 15 residues. Germline values: CDR1 SGHTA, CDR2 FQGTGA. Losses at the gene ends were 2 bases for V and 5 bases for J; bases not matched to a gene: 5. CDR3 DNA sequence: TGTGCCAGCAGCTTATGGCAGGGGGCTAACAATGAGCAGTTCTTC. This translates into CASSLWQGANNEQFF. The whole variable domain, remainder taken from reference TRBV7-3 and TRBJ2-1, is GAGVSQTPSNKVTEKGKYVELRCDPISGHTALYWYRQSLGQGPEFLIYFQGTGAADDSGLPNDRFFAVRPEGSVSTLKIQRTERGDSAVYLCASSLWQGANNEQFFGPGTRLTVL.

In the case of this clonotype: The conserved final phenylalanine or tryptophan is absent from the CDR3, which likely points to a read error. The chain recombines TRBV29-1 with TRBJ1-1; D is perhaps TRBD1 (5 bases). Trimming pared 6 bases from V and 0 bases from J, leaving 11 bases between. The germline V gene encodes CDR1 SQVTM and CDR2 ANQGSEA. The CDR3 is 13 residues long. DNA of the CDR3: TGCAGCGTGGCGGGGGGGTTGAACACTGAAGCTTTCTCT. Protein: CSVAGGLNTEAFS.

The chain employs TRBV11-3 and TRBJ2-3; the match to TRBD2 covers 9 bases. J was trimmed by 1 base and V by 4 bases; bases with no gene match: 6. The length of the CDR3 is 16 residues. The germline V gene encodes CDR1 SGHNT and CDR2 YENEEA. The CDR3 here is CASSSSRGGGTDTQYF. The DNA of the CDR3 is TGTGCCAGCAGCTCCTCTCGCGGGGGGGGCACAGATACGCAGTATTTT.

J is TRBJ1-1 and V is TRBV6-5; 10 bases align to TRBD1. Unmatched junction bases numbered 5, after V lost 2 bases and J lost 8 bases. The CDR3 consists of 14 residues. Looked up from germline, CDR1 is MNHEY and CDR2 is SVGAGI. In DNA form, the CDR3 reads TGTGCCAGCAGTTACGTGACAGGGGGCCGAGAAGCTTTCTTT. Protein: CASSYVTGGREAFF.

This clonotype has just one count. One junction end disagrees with the germline gene, perhaps due to a read error. The rearrangement uses TRBV4-2 and TRBJ2-1; TRBD2 matches at 12 bases. Germline V gene data show CDR1 as LGHNA and CDR2 as YNFKEQ. The CDR3 length is 18 residues. CDR3 amino acids: CASSQEASLAGGRNEQLF. The DNA for the CDR3 is TGTGCCAGCAGCCAAGAGGCCTCGCTAGCGGGAGGGCGCAATGAGCAGCTCTTC.

The chain is built from TRBV5-1 and TRBJ2-5; 10 bases map to TRBD1. The CDR3 runs 15 residues. Germline V gene data show CDR1 as SGHRS and CDR2 as YFSETQ. J gave up 4 bases and V 3 bases, and 6 bases lay outside the gene matches. The CDR3 reads CASSSGDRGGETQYF. CDR3 sequence (DNA): TGCGCCAGCAGCTCCGGGGACAGGGGAGGAGAGACCCAGTACTTC.

The chain recombines TRBV6-6 with TRBJ2-7, with D perhaps matching TRBD2 (6 bases). CDR1 and CDR2 (germline): MNHNY, SVGAGI (reference sequence). Trimming took off 2 bases at V and 4 bases at J, with 15 bases between the two ends. The CDR3 length is 15 residues. The CDR3 sequence is CASSYRGDGAYEQYF. CDR3 DNA: TGTGCCAGCAGTTACCGCGGGGACGGGGCTTACGAGCAGTACTTC.

V gene TRBV11-2 combines with J gene TRBJ2-7; 7 bases fit TRBD1. The V segment lost 0 bases and the J segment 3 bases; nucleotides outside the gene matches: 2. CDR3 size: 14 residues. From germline, CDR1 is SGHAT and CDR2 FQNNGV. Written as DNA, the CDR3 is TGTGCCAGCAGCTTAGAGGGACAGCTCTACGAGCAGTACTTC. Translation gives CASSLEGQLYEQYF.

The chain has TRBV4-2 and TRBJ2-1, with TRBD2 matching over 12 bases. The CDR3 covers 17 residues. The germline V gene has CDR1 LGHNA and CDR2 YNFKEQ. V was pared by 3 bases and J by 6 bases, with 9 bases of the junction left unmatched. As DNA, the CDR3 is TGTGCCAGCAGCCACGACCTCCCTAGCGGGAGGGGCAATGAGCAGTTCTTC. This codes for CASSHDLPSGRGNEQFF.

J is TRBJ2-7 and V is TRBV4-2, with 7 bases that match TRBD2. After removal of 3 bases from V and 0 bases from J, the junction contained 2 bases not matched to a gene. The germline CDR1 and CDR2 sequences are LGHNA and YNFKEQ. This CDR3 contains 14 residues. The CDR3 DNA follows: TGTGCCAGCAGCCAGGGAGGGTCCTCCTACGAGCAGTACTTC. Amino acid sequence: CASSQGGSSYEQYF.

The chain has TRBV5-8 and TRBJ1-5; 9 nucleotides match TRBD1. CDR1 is SGHTS and CDR2 is YDEGEE in the germline V gene. The CDR3 length is 15 residues. Trimming took 3 bases from V and 7 from J; bases not matched to a gene: 8. This CDR3 is CASSSRDRVRQPQHF. As DNA, the CDR3 is TGTGCCAGCAGCTCCCGGGACAGGGTAAGGCAGCCCCAGCATTTT. Looking up the rest from reference TRBV5-8 and TRBJ1-5 gives the full variable domain: EAGVTQSPTHLIKTRGQQATLRCSPISGHTSVYWYQQALGLGLQFLLWYDEGEERNRGNFPPRFSGRQFPNYSSELNVNALELEDSALYLCASSSRDRVRQPQHFGDGTRLSIL.

The chain carries TRBV7-8 and TRBJ2-5; 10 nucleotides match TRBD2. After removal of 5 bases from V and 4 bases from J, the junction contained 7 bases not matched to a gene. The length of the CDR3 is 15 residues. Germline loops: CDR1 SGHVS, CDR2 FQNEAQ. The CDR3 is CASSVTSGTAETQYF. The CDR3 DNA sequence: TGTGCCAGCAGCGTTACTAGCGGGACGGCAGAGACCCAGTACTTC.

This clonotype was seen only a few times. This sequence joins TRBV12-2 and TRBJ2-7. TRBV12-2 is noted as a pseudogene. The CDR3 has 10 residues. This CDR3 reads CASRLREQYF. For the CDR3, the DNA is TGTGCAAGTCGCTTACGCGAGCAGTACTTC.

The chain joins TRBV20-1 to TRBJ2-7; possibly TRBD1 for D (6 bases). The V gene's germline CDR1 is DFQATT and CDR2 SNEGSKA (reference sequence). V was cut by 5 bases and J by 7 bases, with 18 bases left in between. The CDR3 is made up of 13 amino acids. The CDR3 DNA follows: TGCAGTGCTGGGGACACGGGGCCTCGGGAGCAGTACTTC. This sequence encodes CSAGDTGPREQYF.

V usage is TRBV30 and J usage is TRBJ1-5; maybe TRBD1 (5 bases). The CDR3 is 15 amino acids. Germline assignment: CDR1 GTSNPN and CDR2 SVGIG (reference sequence). V shed 0 bases and J shed 4 bases, with 13 bases lying between them. The CDR3 protein is CAWSVQGEKNQPQHF. Here the CDR3 DNA reads TGTGCCTGGAGTGTACAAGGGGAGAAAAATCAGCCCCAGCATTTT.

There are a few counts of this clonotype. This chain uses TRBV5-1 with TRBJ2-3; a weak D match, TRBD2 (5 bases). The CDR3 consists of 14 residues. The V and J ends lost 0 bases and 0 bases respectively, with 5 bases between them. Germline V gene data show CDR1 as SGHRS and CDR2 as YFSETQ. Written as DNA, the CDR3 is TGCGCCAGCAGCTTGGGGACTAGCACAGATACGCAGTATTTT. As protein: CASSLGTSTDTQYF.

This clonotype has more than one count but fewer than ten. The V call is TRBV10-3, the J call TRBJ2-7; D possibly corresponds to TRBD2 (7 bases). Germline V gene sequence: CDR1 ENHRY, CDR2 SYGVKD. The CDR3 loop spans 15 amino acids. Trimming stripped 0 bases from V and 6 bases from J, with 15 bases between. The CDR3 spells CAISESRGTMGEQYF. As DNA, the CDR3 is TGTGCCATCAGTGAGTCAAGGGGGACTATGGGCGAGCAGTACTTC.

The gene calls are TRBV28 and TRBJ1-4; D is possibly TRBD1 (6 bases). Trimming left V 2 bases short and J 3 bases short, with 10 bases between. Germline CDR1 MDHEN, CDR2 SYDVKM. The CDR3 loop spans 15 amino acids. The CDR3 loop reads CASSLLQGANEKLFF. The CDR3 DNA sequence: TGTGCCAGCAGTTTACTACAGGGAGCTAATGAAAAACTGTTTTTT.

About this clonotype itself: Likely a read error: the CDR3 ends without its conserved phenylalanine or tryptophan. The V and J genes are TRBV28 and TRBJ1-5; D gene unclear. V was shortened by 7 bases and J by 0 bases, with 4 bases between the two germline ends. Germline V CDR1 and CDR2: MDHEN, SYDVKM. The CDR3 contains 12 residues. In nucleotides, the CDR3 is TGTGCCAGCAAAGTTAGCAATCAGCCCCAGCATTCT. Translated, it gives CASKVSNQPQHS.

The chain links TRBV6-6 to TRBJ2-2; 14 bases align to TRBD2. The CDR3 contains 17 residues. CDR1 is MNHNY, CDR2 SVGAGI, per germline (reference sequence). V gave up 5 bases and J gave up 6 bases; unmatched junction bases: 8. The CDR3 DNA reads as TGTGCCAGCAGTCCGCCCTCGGGACTAGCGGGGGCCGGGGAGCTGTTTTTT. Its protein is CASSPPSGLAGAGELFF.

There are a few counts of this clonotype. V gene TRBV7-9 combines with J gene TRBJ1-1, with 8 bases aligning to TRBD1. The CDR3 loop spans 16 amino acids. The trim removed 1 base at V and 4 bases at J, leaving 8 bases unmatched. Germline V gene data show CDR1 as SEHNR and CDR2 as FQNEAQ (reference sequence). The CDR3 loop reads CASSLDLVGQATEAFF. For the CDR3, the DNA is TGTGCCAGCAGCTTAGATTTGGTGGGACAGGCCACTGAAGCTTTCTTT.

To note about this clonotype: Its ends do not fully match the called genes, so a read error is possible. The gene calls are TRBV28 and TRBJ2-7, with D unclear. CDR3 length: 15 residues. The germline V gene encodes CDR1 MDHEN and CDR2 SYDVKM. The DNA for the CDR3 is TGTGCCAGCAGTTTGGAAGCAATGAGCTCCTGCGAGCAGTACTTC. Amino acid sequence: CASSLEAMSSCEQYF.